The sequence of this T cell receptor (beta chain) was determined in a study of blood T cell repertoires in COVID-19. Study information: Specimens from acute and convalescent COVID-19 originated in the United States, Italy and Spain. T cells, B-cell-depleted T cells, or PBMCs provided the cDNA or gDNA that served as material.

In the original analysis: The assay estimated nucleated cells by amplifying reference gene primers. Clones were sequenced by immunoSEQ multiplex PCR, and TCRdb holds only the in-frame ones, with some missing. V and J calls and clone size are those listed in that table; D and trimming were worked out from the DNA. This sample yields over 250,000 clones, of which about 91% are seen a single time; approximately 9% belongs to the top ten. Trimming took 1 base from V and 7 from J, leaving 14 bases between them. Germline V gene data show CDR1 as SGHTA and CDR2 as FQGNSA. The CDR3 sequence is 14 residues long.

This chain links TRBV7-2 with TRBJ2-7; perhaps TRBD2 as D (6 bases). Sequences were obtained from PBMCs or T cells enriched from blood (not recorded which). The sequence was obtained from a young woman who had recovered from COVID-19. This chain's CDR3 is CASSLGDTRGEQYF. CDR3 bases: TGTGCCAGCAGCTTAGGTGACACCCGGGGGGAGCAGTACTTC.